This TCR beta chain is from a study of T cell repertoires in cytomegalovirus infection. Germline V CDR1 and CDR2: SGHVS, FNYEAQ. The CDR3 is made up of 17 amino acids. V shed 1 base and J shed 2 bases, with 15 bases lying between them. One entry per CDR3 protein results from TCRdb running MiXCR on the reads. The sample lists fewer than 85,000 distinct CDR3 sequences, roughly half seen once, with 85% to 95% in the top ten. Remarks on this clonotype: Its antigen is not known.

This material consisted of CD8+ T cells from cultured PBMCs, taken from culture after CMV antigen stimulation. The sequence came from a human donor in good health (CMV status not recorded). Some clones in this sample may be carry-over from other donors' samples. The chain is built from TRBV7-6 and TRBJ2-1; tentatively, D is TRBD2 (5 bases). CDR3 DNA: TGTGCCAGCAGCTTAGAAGGCGGGTTGCTCACCTACAATGAGCAGTTCTTC. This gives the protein CASSLEGGLLTYNEQFF.